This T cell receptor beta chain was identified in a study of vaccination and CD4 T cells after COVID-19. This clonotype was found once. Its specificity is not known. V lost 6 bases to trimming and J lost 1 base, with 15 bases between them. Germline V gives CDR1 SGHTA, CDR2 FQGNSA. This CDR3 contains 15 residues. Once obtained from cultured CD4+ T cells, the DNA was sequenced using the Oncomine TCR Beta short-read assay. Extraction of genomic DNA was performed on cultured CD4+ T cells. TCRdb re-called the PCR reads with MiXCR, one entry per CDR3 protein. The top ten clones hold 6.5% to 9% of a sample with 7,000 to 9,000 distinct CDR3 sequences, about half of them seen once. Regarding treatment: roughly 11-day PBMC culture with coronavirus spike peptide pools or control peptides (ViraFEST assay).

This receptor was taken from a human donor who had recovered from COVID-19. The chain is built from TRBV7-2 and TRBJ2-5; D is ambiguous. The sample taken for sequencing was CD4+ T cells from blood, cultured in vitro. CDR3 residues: CASRELAAPQETQYF. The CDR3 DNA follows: TGTGCCAGCAGGGAGTTAGCAGCCCCCCAAGAGACCCAGTACTTC.